This is a list of T cell receptor beta chains from one sample in a study of control samples from healthy donors and cancer patients. Method: immunoSEQ multiplex PCR; TCRdb's copy keeps in-frame clones and lacks some. The table lists roughly 60,000 clones, 94% of them singletons, with roughly 4% in the top ten. The sequenced sample consisted of blood. The receptors derive from a man aged 30-40 years in good health. The CDR3 runs from the conserved cysteine through the conserved F or W. Each record gives: J gene, clone size, V gene, CDR3 length, D gene, CDR3 DNA, CDR3 protein. The D gene is left open where the match is weak. Only some rows state a clone size, as once, few, many or a class for expanded clones.

J gene: TRBJ1-2; clone size: NA; V gene: TRBV6-2/TRBV6-3; CDR3 length: 12; D gene: NA; CDR3 DNA: TGTGCCAGCAGTTACACTTCGAGTGGCTACACCTTC; CDR3 protein: CASSYTSSGYTF
J gene: TRBJ2-3; clone size: NA; V gene: TRBV4-2; CDR3 length: 13; D gene: NA; CDR3 DNA: TGTGCCAGCAGCCAAGACCGAACAGATACGCAGTATTTT; CDR3 protein: CASSQDRTDTQYF
J gene: TRBJ1-2; clone size: once; V gene: TRBV27; CDR3 length: 17; D gene: NA; CDR3 DNA: TGTGCCAGCAGTTTAATCAGGAACCAACCCCCTTCCTATGGCTACACCTTC; CDR3 protein: CASSLIRNQPPSYGYTF
J gene: TRBJ2-3; clone size: NA; V gene: TRBV4-2; CDR3 length: 16; D gene: NA; CDR3 DNA: TGTGCCAGCAGCCAAGATCAGGGAAGGAGAACAGATACGCAGTATTTT; CDR3 protein: CASSQDQGRRTDTQYF
J gene: TRBJ1-2; clone size: NA; V gene: TRBV18; CDR3 length: 16; D gene: NA; CDR3 DNA: TGTGCCAGCTCAACCGACACAGGCAACCTAAACTATGGCTACACCTTC; CDR3 protein: CASSTDTGNLNYGYTF
J gene: TRBJ1-5; clone size: once; V gene: TRBV18; CDR3 length: 15; D gene: NA; CDR3 DNA: TGTGCCAGCTCACCCACCGACGGACGGAATCAGCCCCAGCATTTT; CDR3 protein: CASSPTDGRNQPQHF
J gene: TRBJ1-1; clone size: once; V gene: TRBV19; CDR3 length: 13; D gene: TRBD1; CDR3 DNA: TGTGCCAGTACCCCAACCGGGACAGGGGCCGCTTTCTTT; CDR3 protein: CASTPTGTGAAFF
J gene: TRBJ2-7; clone size: NA; V gene: TRBV2; CDR3 length: 12; D gene: NA; CDR3 DNA: TGTGCCAGCACCCCAACTGCCCTTGAGCAGTACTTC; CDR3 protein: CASTPTALEQYF
J gene: TRBJ1-5; clone size: NA; V gene: TRBV6-5; CDR3 length: 13; D gene: NA; CDR3 DNA: TGTGCCAGCTGTCAGGGGAGGAATCAGCCCCAGCATTTT; CDR3 protein: CASCQGRNQPQHF
J gene: TRBJ2-1; clone size: NA; V gene: TRBV28; CDR3 length: 14; D gene: NA; CDR3 DNA: TGTGCCAGCAGGCCTCGGGACGATTTCCCTGAGCAGTTCTTC; CDR3 protein: CASRPRDDFPEQFF
J gene: TRBJ1-2; clone size: NA; V gene: TRBV28; CDR3 length: 13; D gene: NA; CDR3 DNA: TGTGCCAGCAGGCATCATTCTCGGAATGGCTACACCTTC; CDR3 protein: CASRHHSRNGYTF
J gene: TRBJ1-6; clone size: NA; V gene: TRBV5-1; CDR3 length: 15; D gene: TRBD1; CDR3 DNA: TGCGCCAGCAGCTTGCAGGGGGAAAATAATTCACCCCTCCACTTT; CDR3 protein: CASSLQGENNSPLHF
J gene: TRBJ1-2; clone size: few; V gene: TRBV27; CDR3 length: 14; D gene: NA; CDR3 DNA: TGTGCCAGCAGTTCCACGACAGGAACCTATGGCTACACCTTC; CDR3 protein: CASSSTTGTYGYTF
J gene: TRBJ1-1; clone size: NA; V gene: TRBV27; CDR3 length: 16; D gene: NA; CDR3 DNA: TGTGCCAGCAGTTTATACTCCAGGGCGACGAACACTGAAGCTTTCTTT; CDR3 protein: CASSLYSRATNTEAFF
J gene: TRBJ2-5; clone size: NA; V gene: TRBV30; CDR3 length: 14; D gene: TRBD2; CDR3 DNA: TGTGCCTGGAGTTCGTCGGGAGGCCAAGAGACCCAGTACTTC; CDR3 protein: CAWSSSGGQETQYF
J gene: TRBJ1-2; clone size: NA; V gene: TRBV28; CDR3 length: 12; D gene: NA; CDR3 DNA: TGTGCCAGCAGTTGGGGGTTCTATGGCTACACCTTC; CDR3 protein: CASSWGFYGYTF
J gene: TRBJ1-2; clone size: NA; V gene: TRBV7-3; CDR3 length: 13; D gene: NA; CDR3 DNA: TGTGCCAGCAGCATGGACAAGGGCTATGGCTACACCTTC; CDR3 protein: CASSMDKGYGYTF
J gene: TRBJ2-3; clone size: NA; V gene: TRBV6-5; CDR3 length: 12; D gene: NA; CDR3 DNA: TGTGCCAGCAGTTCGATCGCCGATACGCAGTATTTT; CDR3 protein: CASSSIADTQYF
J gene: TRBJ2-7; clone size: NA; V gene: TRBV30; CDR3 length: 12; D gene: NA; CDR3 DNA: TGTGCCTGGAGTGTACCAGGATACGAGCAGTACTTC; CDR3 protein: CAWSVPGYEQYF
J gene: TRBJ2-1; clone size: NA; V gene: TRBV19; CDR3 length: 14; D gene: TRBD1; CDR3 DNA: TGTGCCAGTAGGGACAGGGAAGGCTACAATGAGCAGTTCTTC; CDR3 protein: CASRDREGYNEQFF
J gene: TRBJ1-1; clone size: NA; V gene: TRBV4-2; CDR3 length: 17; D gene: TRBD1; CDR3 DNA: TGTGCCAGCAGCCCAAGAGCCCAGGGGGCGCGAGACACTGAAGCTTTCTTT; CDR3 protein: CASSPRAQGARDTEAFF
J gene: TRBJ1-1; clone size: NA; V gene: TRBV11-3; CDR3 length: 13; D gene: NA; CDR3 DNA: TGTGCCAGCAGCTCCGACATGAACACTGAAGCTTTCTTT; CDR3 protein: CASSSDMNTEAFF
J gene: TRBJ2-2; clone size: few; V gene: TRBV7-2; CDR3 length: 15; D gene: TRBD1; CDR3 DNA: TGTGCCAGCAGCTTAGTAGCGACAGGGAGCGGGGAGCTGTTTTTT; CDR3 protein: CASSLVATGSGELFF
J gene: TRBJ2-7; clone size: NA; V gene: TRBV4-3; CDR3 length: 16; D gene: NA; CDR3 DNA: TGCGCCAGCAGCCAAGATAGGGGGGGCAGGCCCCACGAGCAGTACTTC; CDR3 protein: CASSQDRGGRPHEQYF
J gene: TRBJ1-5; clone size: NA; V gene: TRBV28; CDR3 length: 16; D gene: NA; CDR3 DNA: TGTGCCAGCAGTTTAGGGGGGGGGCGTAGCAATCAGCCCCAGCATTTT; CDR3 protein: CASSLGGGRSNQPQHF
J gene: TRBJ1-1; clone size: once; V gene: TRBV5-1; CDR3 length: 16; D gene: NA; CDR3 DNA: TGCGCCAGCAGCTCTCATTCCGGGACAACCTACACTGAAGCTTTCTTT; CDR3 protein: CASSSHSGTTYTEAFF
J gene: TRBJ1-5; clone size: NA; V gene: TRBV7-2; CDR3 length: 17; D gene: TRBD1; CDR3 DNA: TGTGCCAGCAGCTTAGCGTGGGACAGCAATAGCAATCAGCCCCAGCATTTT; CDR3 protein: CASSLAWDSNSNQPQHF
J gene: TRBJ2-3; clone size: NA; V gene: TRBV7-6; CDR3 length: 16; D gene: TRBD2; CDR3 DNA: TGTGCCAGCAGCTACGCTAGCGGGAGAGGGATAGATACGCAGTATTTT; CDR3 protein: CASSYASGRGIDTQYF